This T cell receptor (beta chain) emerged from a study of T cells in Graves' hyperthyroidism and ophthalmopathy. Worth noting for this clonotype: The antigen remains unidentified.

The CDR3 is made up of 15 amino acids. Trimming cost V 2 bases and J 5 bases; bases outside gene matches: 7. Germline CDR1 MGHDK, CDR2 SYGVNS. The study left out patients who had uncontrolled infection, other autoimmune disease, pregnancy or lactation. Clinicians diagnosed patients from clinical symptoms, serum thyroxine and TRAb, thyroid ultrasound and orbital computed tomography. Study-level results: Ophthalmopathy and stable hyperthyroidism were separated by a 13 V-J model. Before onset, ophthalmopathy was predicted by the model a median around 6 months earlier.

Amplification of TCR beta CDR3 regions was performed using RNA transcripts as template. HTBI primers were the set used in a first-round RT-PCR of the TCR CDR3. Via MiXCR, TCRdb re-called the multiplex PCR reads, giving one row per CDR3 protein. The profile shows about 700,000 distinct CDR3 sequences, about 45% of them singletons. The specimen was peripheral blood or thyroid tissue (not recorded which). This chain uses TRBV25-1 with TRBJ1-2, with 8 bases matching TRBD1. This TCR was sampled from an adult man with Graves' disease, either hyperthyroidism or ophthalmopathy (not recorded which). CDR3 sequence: CASSERADRVYGYTF. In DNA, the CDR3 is TGTGCCAGCAGTGAAAGGGCGGACAGGGTTTATGGCTACACCTTC.